The source of this T cell receptor beta chain is a study of lymphopenia after photon versus proton radiotherapy. Comment on this clone: Its antigen is not known.

This CDR3 region has 15 residues. V shed 3 bases and J shed 4 bases, with 12 bases lying between them. Germline V gene sequence: CDR1 LGHNA, CDR2 YNFKEQ. Libraries were prepared by immunoSEQ multiplex PCR; TCRdb keeps only in-frame clonotypes and omits some of them. Here the sample spans around 35,000 clones, over 75% being singletons. Overall study findings and caveats: Oligoclonal CD8+ Temra expansion after nadir drove photon patients' diversity drop. In patients who died, overall survival fell as post-nadir TCR diversity dropped more. Authors raise, but do not show, better survival with proton therapy. Under photons, naive T cells and diversity fell while effector/memory populations rose.

The sequence came from a man aged 45-65 years with gastric cancer. This sequence joins TRBV4-2 and TRBJ2-2, with D perhaps TRBD2 (6 bases). The source was peripheral blood, collected from a patient treated with photon-based radiotherapy. CDR3 sequence: CASSHPLAVTGELFF. Written as DNA, the CDR3 is TGTGCCAGCAGCCACCCTTTAGCGGTCACCGGGGAGCTGTTTTTT.